This T cell receptor (beta chain) was recorded in a study of blood T cell repertoires in COVID-19. Across the whole study: Sites across the United States, Italy and Spain contributed samples from acute and convalescent COVID-19. T cells, B-cell-depleted T cells, or PBMCs provided the cDNA or gDNA that served as material.

Authors' data handling: Amplification from reference gene primers served as the basis for estimated nucleated cell counts. Profiled with immunoSEQ multiplex PCR; TCRdb holds only in-frame clones, not every one. Clonal size and the V and J genes are those of that table, whereas D and trimming came from the DNA. The data hold approximately 96,000 clones, with approximately 90% observed a single time. Germline V CDR1 and CDR2: LNHDA, SQIVND (reference sequence). Trimming took 6 bases from V and 5 from J, leaving 13 bases between them. This CDR3 is built from 14 residues. The chain joins TRBV19 to TRBJ1-4; D unclear. The specimen sequenced was peripheral blood. The TCR comes from an elderly woman with acute or convalescent COVID-19. Written as DNA, the CDR3 is TGTGCCAGTAGCCGACGGGTGGAGAATGAAAAACTGTTTTTT. It yields the protein CASSRRVENEKLFF.